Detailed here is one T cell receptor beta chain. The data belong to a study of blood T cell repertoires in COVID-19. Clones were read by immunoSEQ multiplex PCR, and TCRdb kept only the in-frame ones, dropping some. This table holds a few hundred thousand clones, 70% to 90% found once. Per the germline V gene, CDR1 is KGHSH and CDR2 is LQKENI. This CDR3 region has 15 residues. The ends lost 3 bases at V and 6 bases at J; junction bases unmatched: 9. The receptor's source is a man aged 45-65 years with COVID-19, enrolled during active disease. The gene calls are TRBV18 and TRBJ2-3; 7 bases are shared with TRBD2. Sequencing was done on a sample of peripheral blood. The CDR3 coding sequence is TGTGCCAGCTCACCCCCGACAATCGGGGGGGATACGCAGTATTTT. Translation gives CASSPPTIGGDTQYF.